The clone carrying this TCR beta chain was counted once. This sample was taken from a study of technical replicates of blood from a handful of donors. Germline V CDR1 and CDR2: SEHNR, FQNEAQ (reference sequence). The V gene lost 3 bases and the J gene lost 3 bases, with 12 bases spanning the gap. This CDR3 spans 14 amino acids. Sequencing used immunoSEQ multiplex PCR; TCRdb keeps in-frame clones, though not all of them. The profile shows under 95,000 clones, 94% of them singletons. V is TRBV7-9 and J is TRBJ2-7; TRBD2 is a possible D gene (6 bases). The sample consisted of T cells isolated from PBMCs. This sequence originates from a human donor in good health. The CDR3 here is CASSFVQEGYEQYF. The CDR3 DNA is TGTGCCAGCAGCTTTGTACAGGAGGGCTACGAGCAGTACTTC.